This T cell receptor (beta chain) was recovered during a study of blood T cells in healthy people across ages. Study-wide points: Observed TCR beta diversity per million T cells went down as age went up. This fall followed a roughly linear course with age. Observed TCR beta diversity showed a strong correlation with the percentage of naive T cells as measured by flow cytometry.

As concerns this clonotype: As yet, its antigen is unknown. A single base separates this from a much larger clone, so it may be a read error.

The CDR3 runs 16 residues. CDR1 is SGDLS, CDR2 YYNGEE, per germline. The sample providers were healthy Caucasian people from Russia, aged about 6 to 90. Combining a sample-barcoded 5' primer with a J-beta primer mix, a second PCR ran for roughly 6 to 11 cycles. Tags on each cDNA molecule came from a template-switch adaptor with 12 random nucleotides. TCRdb reprocessed the 5' RACE reads via MiXCR and lists one record per CDR3 protein. The table has around 1,500,000 distinct CDR3 sequences, 28% seen once. Sample: blood. The origin of this receptor is a woman aged 25 to 39 in good health. V gene TRBV9 combines with J gene TRBJ2-4, with 12 bases lining up with TRBD1. With the DNA end fitting TRBJ2-7 better, the J assignment may be wrong. CDR3 residues: CASSQGQGAGGHEQYF. CDR3 DNA: TGTGCCAGCAGCCAGGGACAGGGGGCAGGAGGCCACGAGCAGTACTTC.